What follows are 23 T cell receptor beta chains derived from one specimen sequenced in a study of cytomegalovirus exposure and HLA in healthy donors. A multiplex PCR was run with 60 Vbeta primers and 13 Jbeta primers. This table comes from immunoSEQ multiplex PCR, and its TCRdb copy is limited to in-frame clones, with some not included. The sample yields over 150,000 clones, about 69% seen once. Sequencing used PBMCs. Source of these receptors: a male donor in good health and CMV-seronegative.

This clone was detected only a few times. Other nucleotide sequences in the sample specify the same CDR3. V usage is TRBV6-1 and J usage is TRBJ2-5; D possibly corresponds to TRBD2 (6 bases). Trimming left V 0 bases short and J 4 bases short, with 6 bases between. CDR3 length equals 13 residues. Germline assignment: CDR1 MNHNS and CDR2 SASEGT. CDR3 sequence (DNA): TGTGCCAGCAGTGAAGCCGGGGGAGAGACCCAGTACTTC. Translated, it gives CASSEAGGETQYF.

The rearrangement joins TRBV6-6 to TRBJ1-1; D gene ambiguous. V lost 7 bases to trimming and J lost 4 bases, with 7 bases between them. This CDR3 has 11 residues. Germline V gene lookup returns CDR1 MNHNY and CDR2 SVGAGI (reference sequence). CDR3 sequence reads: CASIWSTEAFF. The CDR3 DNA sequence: TGTGCCAGCATCTGGAGCACTGAAGCTTTCTTT.

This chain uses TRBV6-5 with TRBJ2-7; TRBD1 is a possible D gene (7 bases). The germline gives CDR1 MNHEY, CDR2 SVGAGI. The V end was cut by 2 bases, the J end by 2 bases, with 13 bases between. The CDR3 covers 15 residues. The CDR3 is CASSYQEGAPYEQYF. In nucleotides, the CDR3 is TGTGCCAGCAGTTACCAGGAGGGGGCCCCCTACGAGCAGTACTTC.

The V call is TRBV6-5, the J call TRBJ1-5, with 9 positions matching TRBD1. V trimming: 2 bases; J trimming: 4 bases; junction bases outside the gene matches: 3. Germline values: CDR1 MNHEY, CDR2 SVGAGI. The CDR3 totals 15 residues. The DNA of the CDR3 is TGTGCCAGCAGTTACCCGGGACAGGGAAATCAGCCCCAGCATTTT. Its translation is CASSYPGQGNQPQHF.

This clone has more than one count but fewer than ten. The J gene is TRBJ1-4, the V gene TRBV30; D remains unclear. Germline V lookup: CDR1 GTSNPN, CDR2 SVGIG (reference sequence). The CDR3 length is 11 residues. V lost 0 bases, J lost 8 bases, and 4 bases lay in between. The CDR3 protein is CAWSVHEKLFF. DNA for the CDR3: TGTGCCTGGAGTGTACACGAAAAACTGTTTTTT. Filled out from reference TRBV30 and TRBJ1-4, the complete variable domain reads SQTIHQWPATLVQPVGSPLSLECTVEGTSNPNLYWYRQAAGRGLQLLFYSVGIGQISSEVPQNLSASRPQDRQFILSSKKLLLSDSGFYLCAWSVHEKLFFGSGTQLSVL.

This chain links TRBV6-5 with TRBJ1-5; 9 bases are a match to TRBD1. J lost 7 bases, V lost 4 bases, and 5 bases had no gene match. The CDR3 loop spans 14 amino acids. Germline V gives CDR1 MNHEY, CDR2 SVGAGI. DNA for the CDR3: TGTGCCAGCAGTTCACAGGGGGCCAGGCAGCCCCAGCATTTT. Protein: CASSSQGARQPQHF.

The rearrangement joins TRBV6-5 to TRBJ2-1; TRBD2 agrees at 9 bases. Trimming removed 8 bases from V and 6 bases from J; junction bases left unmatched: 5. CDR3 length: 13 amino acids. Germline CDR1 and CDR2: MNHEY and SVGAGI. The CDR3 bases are TGTGCCAGCGGTAGCGGGAGTGTCAATGAGCAGTTCTTC. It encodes CASGSGSVNEQFF.

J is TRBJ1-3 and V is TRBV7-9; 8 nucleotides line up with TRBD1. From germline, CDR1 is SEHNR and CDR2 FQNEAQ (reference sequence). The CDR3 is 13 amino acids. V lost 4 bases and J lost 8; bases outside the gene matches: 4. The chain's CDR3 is CASSSGQGYTIYF. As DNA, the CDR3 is TGTGCCAGCAGCTCCGGACAGGGCTACACCATATATTTT.

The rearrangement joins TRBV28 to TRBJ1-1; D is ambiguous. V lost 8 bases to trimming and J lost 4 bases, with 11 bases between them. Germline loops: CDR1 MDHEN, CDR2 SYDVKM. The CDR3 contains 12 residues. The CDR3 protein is CASGAAGTEAFF. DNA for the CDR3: TGTGCCAGCGGCGCAGCGGGCACTGAAGCTTTCTTT. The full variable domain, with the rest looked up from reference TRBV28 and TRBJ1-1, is DVKVTQSSRYLVKRTGEKVFLECVQDMDHENMFWYRQDPGLGLRLIYFSYDVKMKEKGDIPEGYSVSREKKERFSLILESASTNQTSMYLCASGAAGTEAFFGQGTRLTVV.

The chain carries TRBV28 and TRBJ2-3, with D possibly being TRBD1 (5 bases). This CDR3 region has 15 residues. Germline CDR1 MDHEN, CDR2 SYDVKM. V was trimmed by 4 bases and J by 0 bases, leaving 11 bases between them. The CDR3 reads CASSSQGSSTDTQYF. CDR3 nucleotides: TGTGCCAGCAGTTCCCAGGGATCTAGCACAGATACGCAGTATTTT.

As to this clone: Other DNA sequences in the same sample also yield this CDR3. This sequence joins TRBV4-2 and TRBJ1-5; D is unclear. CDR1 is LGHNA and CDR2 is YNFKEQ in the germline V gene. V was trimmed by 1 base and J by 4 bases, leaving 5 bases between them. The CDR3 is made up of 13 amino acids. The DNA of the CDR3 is TGTGCCAGCAGCCAAGGCGGGAATCAGCCCCAGCATTTT. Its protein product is CASSQGGNQPQHF.

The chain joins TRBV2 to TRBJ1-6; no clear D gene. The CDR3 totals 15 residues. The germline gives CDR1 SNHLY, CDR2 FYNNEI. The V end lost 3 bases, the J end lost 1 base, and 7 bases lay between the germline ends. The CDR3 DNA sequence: TGTGCCAGCAGTGAGATACAGTCCTATAATTCACCCCTCCACTTT. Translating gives CASSEIQSYNSPLHF.

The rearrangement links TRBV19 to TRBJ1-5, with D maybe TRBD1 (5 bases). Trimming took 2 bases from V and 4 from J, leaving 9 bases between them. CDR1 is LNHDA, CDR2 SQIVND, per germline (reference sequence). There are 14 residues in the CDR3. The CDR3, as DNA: TGTGCCAGTAGTATAATGGGGGGGAATCAGCCCCAGCATTTT. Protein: CASSIMGGNQPQHF.

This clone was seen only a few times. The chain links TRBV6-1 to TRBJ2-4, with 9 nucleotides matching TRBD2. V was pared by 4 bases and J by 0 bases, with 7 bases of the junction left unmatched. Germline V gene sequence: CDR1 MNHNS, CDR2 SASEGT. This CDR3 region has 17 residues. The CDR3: CASSVRGRAEAKNIQYF. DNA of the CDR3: TGTGCCAGCAGTGTTCGCGGGAGGGCCGAAGCCAAAAACATTCAGTACTTC.

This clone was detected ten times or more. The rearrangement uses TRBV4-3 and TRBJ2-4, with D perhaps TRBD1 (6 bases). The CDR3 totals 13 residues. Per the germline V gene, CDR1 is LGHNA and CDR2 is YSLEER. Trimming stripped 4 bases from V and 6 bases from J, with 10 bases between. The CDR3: CASSPKQGNIQYF. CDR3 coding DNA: TGCGCCAGCAGCCCTAAACAGGGAAACATTCAGTACTTC.

CDR3 sequence reads: CASSKGAILYF. For the CDR3, the DNA is TGTGCCAGCAGCAAAGGGGCAATCCTGTACTTC. J is TRBJ2-7 and V is TRBV7-8, with D maybe TRBD1 (5 bases). V shed 5 bases and J shed 12 bases, with 14 bases lying between them. The CDR3 length is 11 residues. The germline gives CDR1 SGHVS, CDR2 FQNEAQ.

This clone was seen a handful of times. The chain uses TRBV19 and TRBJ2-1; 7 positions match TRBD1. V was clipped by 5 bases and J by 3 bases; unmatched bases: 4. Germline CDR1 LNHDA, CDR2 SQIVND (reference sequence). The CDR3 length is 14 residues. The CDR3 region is CASSHQGVYNEQFF. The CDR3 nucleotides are TGTGCCAGTAGTCACCAGGGGGTCTACAATGAGCAGTTCTTC.

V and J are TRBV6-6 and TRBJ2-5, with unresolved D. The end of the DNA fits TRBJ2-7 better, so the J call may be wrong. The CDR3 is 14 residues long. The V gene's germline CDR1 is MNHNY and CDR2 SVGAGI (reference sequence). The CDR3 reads CASSPLRVRYEQYF. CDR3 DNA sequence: TGTGCCAGCAGCCCCCTTCGGGTAAGATACGAGCAGTACTTC.

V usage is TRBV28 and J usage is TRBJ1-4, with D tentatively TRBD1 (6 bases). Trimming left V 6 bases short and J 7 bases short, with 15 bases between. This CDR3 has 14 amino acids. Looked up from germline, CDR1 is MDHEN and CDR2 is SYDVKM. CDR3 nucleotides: TGTGCCAGCAGGTCAACCCACAGGGTTGAAAAACTGTTTTTT. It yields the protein CASRSTHRVEKLFF.

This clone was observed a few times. Here the CDR3 DNA reads TGTGCCAGCAGTGAGACAGGGGCTGGTGGTGGCTACACCTTC. The encoded protein is CASSETGAGGGYTF. The chain recombines TRBV6-1 with TRBJ1-2; 8 bases match TRBD1. The length of the CDR3 is 14 residues. V was pared by 3 bases and J by 7 bases, with 7 bases of the junction left unmatched. Germline lookup yields CDR1 MNHNS and CDR2 SASEGT.

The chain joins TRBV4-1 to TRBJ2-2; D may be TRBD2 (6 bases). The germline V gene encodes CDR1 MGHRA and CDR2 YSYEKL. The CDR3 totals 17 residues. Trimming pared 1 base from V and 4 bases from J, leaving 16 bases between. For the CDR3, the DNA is TGCGCCAGCAGCCAAGGACTCGCGGGGCTCGGCACCGGGGAGCTGTTTTTT. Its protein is CASSQGLAGLGTGELFF.

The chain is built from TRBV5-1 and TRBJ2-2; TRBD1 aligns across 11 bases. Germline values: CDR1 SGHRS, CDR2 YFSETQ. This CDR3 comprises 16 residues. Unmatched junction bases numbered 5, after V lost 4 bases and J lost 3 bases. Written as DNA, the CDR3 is TGCGCCAGCAGCGCAGGGACAGGGGGTTACACCGGGGAGCTGTTTTTT. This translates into CASSAGTGGYTGELFF. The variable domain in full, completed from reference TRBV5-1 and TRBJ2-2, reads KAGVTQTPRYLIKTRGQQVTLSCSPISGHRSVSWYQQTPGQGLQFLFEYFSETQRNKGNFPGRFSGRQFSNSRSEMNVSTLELGDSALYLCASSAGTGGYTGELFFGEGSRLTVL.

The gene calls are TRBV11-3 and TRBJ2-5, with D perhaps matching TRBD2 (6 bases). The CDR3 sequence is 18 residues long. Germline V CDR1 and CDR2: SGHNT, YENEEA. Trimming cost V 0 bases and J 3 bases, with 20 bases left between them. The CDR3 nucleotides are TGTGCCAGCAGCTTAGAGGTGCGGGGCCCGGCGCTCAAAGAGACCCAGTACTTC. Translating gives CASSLEVRGPALKETQYF.